This entry features one T cell receptor beta chain sequence. What it binds is unknown. In the PCR, 60 Vbeta and 13 Jbeta primers were used. TCRdb's copy holds only in-frame clones and misses some; the assay was immunoSEQ multiplex PCR. The table includes 200,000 to 250,000 clones, around 86% detected once. The data were taken from a study of cytomegalovirus exposure and HLA in healthy donors. This CDR3 has 14 residues. Trimming stripped 6 bases from V and 4 bases from J, with 15 bases between. The germline V gene has CDR1 SNHLY and CDR2 FYNNEI. Study observations and caveats: Prediction of most subjects' HLA-A and HLA-B alleles by TCR beta sequences was reportedly accurate. Later analysis indicated greater clonal expansion among HLA-associated TCR beta chains than among equally common other chains.

The clonotype comes from a woman aged 40 to 50 in good health and CMV-seronegative. Material for sequencing was PBMCs. The J gene is TRBJ1-1, the V gene TRBV2, with D maybe TRBD1 (5 bases). The CDR3 is CASRAGLVGTEAFF. In DNA, the CDR3 is TGTGCCAGCAGGGCGGGACTTGTTGGCACTGAAGCTTTCTTT.